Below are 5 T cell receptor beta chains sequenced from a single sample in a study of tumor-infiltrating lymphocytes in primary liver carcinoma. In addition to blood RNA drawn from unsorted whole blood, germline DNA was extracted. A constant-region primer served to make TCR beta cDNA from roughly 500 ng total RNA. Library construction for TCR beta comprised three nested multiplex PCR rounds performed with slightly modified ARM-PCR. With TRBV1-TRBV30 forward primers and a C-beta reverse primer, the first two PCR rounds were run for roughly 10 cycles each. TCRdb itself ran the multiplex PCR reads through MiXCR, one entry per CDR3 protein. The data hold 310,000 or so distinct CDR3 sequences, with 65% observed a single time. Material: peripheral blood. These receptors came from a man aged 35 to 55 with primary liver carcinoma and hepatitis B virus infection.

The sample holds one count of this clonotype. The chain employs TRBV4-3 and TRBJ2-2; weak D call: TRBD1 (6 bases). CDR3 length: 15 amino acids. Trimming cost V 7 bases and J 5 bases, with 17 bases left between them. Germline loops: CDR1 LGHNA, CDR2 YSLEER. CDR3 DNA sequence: TGCGCCAGCACCCTATCGACAGGTTTGACCGGGGAGCTGTTTTTT. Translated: CASTLSTGLTGELFF.

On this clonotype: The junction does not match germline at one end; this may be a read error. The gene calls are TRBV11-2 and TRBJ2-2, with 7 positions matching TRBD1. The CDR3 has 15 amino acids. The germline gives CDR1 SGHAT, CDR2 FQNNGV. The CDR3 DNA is TGTGTCAGCAGCTTAGAGAGGGGGCGGGCCGGGGAGCTGTCTTTT. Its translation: CVSSLERGRAGELSF.

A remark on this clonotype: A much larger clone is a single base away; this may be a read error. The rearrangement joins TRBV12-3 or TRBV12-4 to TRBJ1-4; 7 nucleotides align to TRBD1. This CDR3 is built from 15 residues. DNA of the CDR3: TGTGTCAGCAGTTCCACAGGGGCGCGGGATGAAAAACTGTTTTTT. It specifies CVSSSTGARDEKLFF.

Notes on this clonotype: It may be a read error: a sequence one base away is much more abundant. CDR3 protein: CASRHGESNTEAFF. CDR3 nucleotides: TGTGCCAGCAGACATGGCGAATCCAACACTGAAGCTTTCTTT. The genes are TRBV10-3 and TRBJ1-1; D uncertain. This CDR3 region has 14 residues. V was pared by 10 bases and J by 2 bases, with 17 bases between. Germline assignment: CDR1 ENHRY and CDR2 SYGVKD.

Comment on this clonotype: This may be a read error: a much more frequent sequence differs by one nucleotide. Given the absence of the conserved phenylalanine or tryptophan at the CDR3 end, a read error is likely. CDR3 sequence reads: CASSGADYTEAFL. CDR3 DNA: TGCGCCAGCAGTGGGGCGGACTACACTGAAGCTTTCCTT. V and J are TRBV10-2 and TRBJ1-1; D is unresolved. From germline, CDR1 is WSHSY and CDR2 SAAADI. With 4 bases removed from V and 3 bases from J, the gap between germline ends came to 9 bases. The length of the CDR3 is 13 residues.